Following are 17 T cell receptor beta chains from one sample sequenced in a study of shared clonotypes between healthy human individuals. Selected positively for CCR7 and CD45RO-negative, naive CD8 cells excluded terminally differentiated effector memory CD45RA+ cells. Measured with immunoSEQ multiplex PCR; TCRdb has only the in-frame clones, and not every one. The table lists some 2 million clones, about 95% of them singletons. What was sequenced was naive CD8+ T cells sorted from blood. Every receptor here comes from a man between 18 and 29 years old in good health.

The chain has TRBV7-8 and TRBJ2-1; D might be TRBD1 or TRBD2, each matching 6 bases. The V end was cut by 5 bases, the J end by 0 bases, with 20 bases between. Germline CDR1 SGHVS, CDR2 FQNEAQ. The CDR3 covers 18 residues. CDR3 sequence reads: CASSPSPGGGSSYNEQFF. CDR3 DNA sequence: TGTGCCAGCAGCCCTTCCCCCGGGGGCGGCAGCTCCTACAATGAGCAGTTCTTC.

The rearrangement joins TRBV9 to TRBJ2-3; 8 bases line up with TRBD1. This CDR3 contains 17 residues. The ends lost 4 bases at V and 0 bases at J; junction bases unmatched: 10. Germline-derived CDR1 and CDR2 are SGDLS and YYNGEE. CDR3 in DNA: TGTGCCAGCAGCCAACTTACAGGGGGGACGAGCACAGATACGCAGTATTTT. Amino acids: CASSQLTGGTSTDTQYF.

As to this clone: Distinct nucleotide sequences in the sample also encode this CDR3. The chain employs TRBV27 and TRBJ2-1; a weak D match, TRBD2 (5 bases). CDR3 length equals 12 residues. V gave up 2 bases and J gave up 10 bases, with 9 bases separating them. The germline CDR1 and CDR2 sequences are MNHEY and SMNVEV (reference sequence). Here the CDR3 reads CASSLVRGEQFF. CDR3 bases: TGTGCCAGCAGTTTAGTACGAGGGGAGCAGTTCTTC.

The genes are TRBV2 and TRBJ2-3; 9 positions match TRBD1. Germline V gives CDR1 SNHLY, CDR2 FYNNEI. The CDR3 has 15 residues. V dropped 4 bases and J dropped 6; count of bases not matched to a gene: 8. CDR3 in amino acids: CASSGTGGSGDTQYF. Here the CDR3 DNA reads TGTGCCAGCAGTGGAACAGGGGGCAGTGGGGATACGCAGTATTTT.

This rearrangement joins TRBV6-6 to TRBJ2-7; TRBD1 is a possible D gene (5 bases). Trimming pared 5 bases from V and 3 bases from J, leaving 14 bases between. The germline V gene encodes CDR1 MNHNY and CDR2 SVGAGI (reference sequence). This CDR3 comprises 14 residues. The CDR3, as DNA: TGTGCCAGCAGTCGACAGCGAATGGACTACGAGCAGTACTTC. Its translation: CASSRQRMDYEQYF.

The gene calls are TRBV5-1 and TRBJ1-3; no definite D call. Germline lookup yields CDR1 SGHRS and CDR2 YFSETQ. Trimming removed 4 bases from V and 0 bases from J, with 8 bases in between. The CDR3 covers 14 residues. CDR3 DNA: TGCGCCAGCAGCGGTGACAACTCTGGAAACACCATATATTTT. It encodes CASSGDNSGNTIYF.

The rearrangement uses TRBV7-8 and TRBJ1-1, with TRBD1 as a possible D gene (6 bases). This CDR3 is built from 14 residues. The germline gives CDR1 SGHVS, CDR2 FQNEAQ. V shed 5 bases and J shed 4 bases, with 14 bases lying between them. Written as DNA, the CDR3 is TGTGCCAGCAGCCCTAACTGGGGGGCCACTGAAGCTTTCTTT. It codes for CASSPNWGATEAFF.

CDR3 sequence reads: CASSLGPAGSYEQYF. CDR3 DNA: TGTGCCAGCAGCTTAGGCCCAGCGGGTTCCTACGAGCAGTACTTC. This sequence joins TRBV7-2 and TRBJ2-7; D is perhaps TRBD2 (6 bases). The CDR3 covers 15 residues. In germline, CDR1 is SGHTA, CDR2 FQGNSA. Trimming took off 1 base at V and 1 base at J, with 11 bases between the two ends.

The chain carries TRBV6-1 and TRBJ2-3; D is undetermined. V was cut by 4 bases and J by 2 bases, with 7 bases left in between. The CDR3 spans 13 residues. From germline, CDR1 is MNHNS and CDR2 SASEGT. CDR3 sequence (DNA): TGTGCCAGCAGTGGAGACCTCACAGATACGCAGTATTTT. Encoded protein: CASSGDLTDTQYF.

CDR3 amino acids: CASSQDRNTGELFF. Written as DNA, the CDR3 is TGTGCCAGCAGCCAGGACAGGAACACCGGGGAGCTGTTTTTT. This chain links TRBV13 with TRBJ2-2; D is possibly TRBD1 (6 bases). Germline loops: CDR1 PRHDT, CDR2 FYEKMQ (reference sequence). The CDR3 is made up of 14 amino acids. Trimming cost V 5 bases and J 1 base, with 8 bases left between them.

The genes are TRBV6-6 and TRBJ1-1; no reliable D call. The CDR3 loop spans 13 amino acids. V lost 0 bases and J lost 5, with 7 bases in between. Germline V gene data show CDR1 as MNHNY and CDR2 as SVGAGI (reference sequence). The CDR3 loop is CASSYSPETEAFF. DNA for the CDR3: TGTGCCAGCAGTTACTCTCCTGAAACTGAAGCTTTCTTT.

Here the CDR3 reads CASSFSTGGLEQYF. CDR3 DNA sequence: TGTGCCAGCAGTTTTTCTACAGGGGGTCTCGAGCAGTACTTC. The rearrangement joins TRBV27 to TRBJ2-7; 8 bases are shared with TRBD1. This CDR3 has 14 residues. J gave up 6 bases and V 3 bases, and 7 bases lay outside the gene matches. CDR1 is MNHEY, CDR2 SMNVEV, per germline (reference sequence).

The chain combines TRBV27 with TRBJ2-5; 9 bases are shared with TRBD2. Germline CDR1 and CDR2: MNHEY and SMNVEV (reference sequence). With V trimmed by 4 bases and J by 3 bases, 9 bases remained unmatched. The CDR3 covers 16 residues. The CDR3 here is CASSSGRTSAEETQYF. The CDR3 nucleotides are TGTGCCAGCAGTTCGGGGCGGACTAGCGCTGAAGAGACCCAGTACTTC.

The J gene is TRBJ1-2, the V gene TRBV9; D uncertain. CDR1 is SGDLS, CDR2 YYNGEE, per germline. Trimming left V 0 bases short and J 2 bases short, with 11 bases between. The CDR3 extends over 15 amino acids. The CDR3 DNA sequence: TGTGCCAGCAGCGTAGGGCCGGCGGAGAACTATGGCTACACCTTC. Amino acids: CASSVGPAENYGYTF.

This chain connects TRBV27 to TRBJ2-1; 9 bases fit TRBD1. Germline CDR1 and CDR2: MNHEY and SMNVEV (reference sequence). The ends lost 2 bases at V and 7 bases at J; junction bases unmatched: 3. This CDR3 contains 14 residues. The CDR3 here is CASSLPGTGNEQFF. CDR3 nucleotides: TGTGCCAGCAGTTTACCGGGGACAGGGAATGAGCAGTTCTTC.

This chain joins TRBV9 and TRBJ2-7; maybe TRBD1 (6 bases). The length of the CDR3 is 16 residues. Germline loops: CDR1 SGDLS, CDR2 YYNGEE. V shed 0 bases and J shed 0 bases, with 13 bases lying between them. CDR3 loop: CASSVGAGVSSYEQYF. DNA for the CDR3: TGTGCCAGCAGCGTAGGGGCAGGGGTCAGCTCCTACGAGCAGTACTTC.

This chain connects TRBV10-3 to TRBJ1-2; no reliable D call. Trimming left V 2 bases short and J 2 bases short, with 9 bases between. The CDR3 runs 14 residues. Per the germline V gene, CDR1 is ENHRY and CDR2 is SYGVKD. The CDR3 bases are TGTGCCATCAGTGAGGCAGGAGGGAACTATGGCTACACCTTC. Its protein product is CAISEAGGNYGYTF.